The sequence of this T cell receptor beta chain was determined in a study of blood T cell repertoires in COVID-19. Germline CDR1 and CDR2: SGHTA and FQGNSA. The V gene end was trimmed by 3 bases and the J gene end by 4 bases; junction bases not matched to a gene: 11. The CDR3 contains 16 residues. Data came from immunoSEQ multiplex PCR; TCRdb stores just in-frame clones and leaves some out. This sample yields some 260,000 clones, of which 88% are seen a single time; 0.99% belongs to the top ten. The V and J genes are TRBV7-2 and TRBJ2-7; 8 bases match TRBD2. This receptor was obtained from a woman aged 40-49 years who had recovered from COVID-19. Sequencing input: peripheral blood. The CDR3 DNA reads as TGTGCCAGCAGCTTCCGTAGCGGGATTATAATTTACGAGCAGTACTTC. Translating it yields CASSFRSGIIIYEQYF. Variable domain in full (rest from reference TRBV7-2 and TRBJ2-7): GAGVSQSPSNKVTEKGKDVELRCDPISGHTALYWYRQSLGQGLEFLIYFQGNSAPDKSGLPSDRFSAERTGGSVSTLTIQRTQQEDSAVYLCASSFRSGIIIYEQYFGPGTRLTVT.